The clone carrying this TCR beta chain was observed a handful of times. Unique molecular identifiers featured in how the TCRbeta library was prepared. TCRdb processed the PCR reads anew with MiXCR; each CDR3 protein has one entry. The sample carries hundreds of thousands of distinct CDR3 sequences, about 30% recorded once. The data stem from a study of T-cell reconstitution after alpha-beta-depleted transplantation in children. The CDR3 has 13 residues. V was trimmed by 6 bases and J by 3 bases, leaving 8 bases between them. Germline CDR1 is WSHSY and CDR2 is SAAADI. The V and J genes are TRBV10-2 and TRBJ1-4; TRBD1 is a possible D gene (6 bases). This TCR was sampled from a human donor who donated a stem cell graft to a child with aplastic anemia. The sample was PBMCs from the stem cell graft donor, taken from the stem cell graft. Here the CDR3 DNA reads TGCGCCAGCAGCGGACAGTCTAATGAAAAACTGTTTTTT. This gives the protein CASSGQSNEKLFF.